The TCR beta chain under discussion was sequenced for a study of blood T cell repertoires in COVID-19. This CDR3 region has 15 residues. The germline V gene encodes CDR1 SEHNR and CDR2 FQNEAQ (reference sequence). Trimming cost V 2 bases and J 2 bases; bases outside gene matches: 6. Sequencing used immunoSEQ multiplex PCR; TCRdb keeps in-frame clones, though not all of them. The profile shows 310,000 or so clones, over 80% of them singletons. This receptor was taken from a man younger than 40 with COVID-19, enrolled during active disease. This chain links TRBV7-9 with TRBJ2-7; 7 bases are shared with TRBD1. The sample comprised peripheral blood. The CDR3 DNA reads TGTGCCAGCAGCTTAAGGGGTCAGGGGGCCTACGAGCAGTACTTC. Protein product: CASSLRGQGAYEQYF.